The 10 T cell receptor beta chains presented below share a single source sample, sequenced in a study of T cell changes during pregnancy in multiple sclerosis. Data came from immunoSEQ multiplex PCR; TCRdb stores just in-frame clones and leaves some out. This table holds 30,000 or so clones, about nine tenths found once. Material: CD8+ T cells from peripheral blood mononuclear cells, obtained before pregnancy. These receptors came from a female donor with multiple sclerosis, enrolled in a pregnancy study.

The chain links TRBV13 to TRBJ2-3; TRBD2 matches 7 bases. The CDR3 extends over 17 amino acids. Germline-derived CDR1 and CDR2 are PRHDT and FYEKMQ (reference sequence). J lost 1 base, V lost 1 base, and 8 bases had no gene match. CDR3 amino acids: CASSLVTSSGGTDTQYF. Written as DNA, the CDR3 is TGTGCCAGCAGCTTAGTCACTTCCAGCGGGGGCACAGATACGCAGTATTTT.

In this sample, this clone turned up a few times. The V and J genes are TRBV9 and TRBJ2-1; 13 bases are a match to TRBD2. The V gene's germline CDR1 is SGDLS and CDR2 YYNGEE. Trimming cost V 3 bases and J 6 bases; bases outside gene matches: 9. The CDR3 length is 17 residues. The CDR3 is CASSALRGTSGTNEQFF. DNA for the CDR3: TGTGCCAGCAGCGCACTAAGGGGGACTAGCGGGACCAATGAGCAGTTCTTC.

The rearrangement joins TRBV7-9 to TRBJ2-7, with a tentative D call TRBD2 (5 bases). CDR3 length: 14 amino acids. CDR1 is SEHNR, CDR2 FQNEAQ, per germline (reference sequence). V shed 5 bases and J shed 3 bases, with 14 bases lying between them. CDR3 in amino acids: CASSPRTGSYEQYF. The DNA for the CDR3 is TGTGCCAGCAGCCCGCGGACGGGAAGCTACGAGCAGTACTTC.

J is TRBJ2-7 and V is TRBV11-3; no firm D call. The V gene lost 1 base and the J gene lost 5 bases, with 9 bases spanning the gap. The CDR3 has 13 residues. Germline assignment: CDR1 SGHNT and CDR2 YENEEA. This chain's CDR3 is CASSLVAADEQYF. The CDR3 DNA is TGTGCCAGCAGCTTAGTTGCGGCGGACGAGCAGTACTTC.

V and J are TRBV4-1 and TRBJ1-5, with 7 bases identical to TRBD1. The CDR3 contains 15 residues. Trimming cost V 5 bases and J 5 bases; bases outside gene matches: 9. The germline V gene encodes CDR1 MGHRA and CDR2 YSYEKL. The CDR3 DNA follows: TGCGCCAGCAGCTTTCATACAGGGGTTGATCAGCCCCAGCATTTT. Protein: CASSFHTGVDQPQHF.

The sample holds a few counts of this clone. V gene TRBV7-9 combines with J gene TRBJ2-7, with 9 bases identical to TRBD2. The V gene's germline CDR1 is SEHNR and CDR2 FQNEAQ (reference sequence). Trimming took 5 bases from V and 2 from J; bases not matched to a gene: 7. This CDR3 contains 15 residues. The CDR3 sequence is CASSTGTSRTYEQYF. The CDR3 nucleotides read TGTGCCAGCAGCACCGGGACTAGCAGGACCTACGAGCAGTACTTC. The variable domain in full, with the rest retrieved from reference TRBV7-9 and TRBJ2-7, is DTGVSQNPRHKITKRGQNVTFRCDPISEHNRLYWYRQTLGQGPEFLTYFQNEAQLEKSRLLSDRFSAERPKGSFSTLEIQRTEQGDSAMYLCASSTGTSRTYEQYFGPGTRLTVT.

This chain connects TRBV29-1 to TRBJ1-1; maybe TRBD1 (5 bases). CDR3 length: 15 residues. Germline CDR1 and CDR2: SQVTM and ANQGSEA. V lost 0 bases to trimming and J lost 5 bases, with 16 bases between them. The chain's CDR3 is CSVEEGGDSGTEAFF. Written as DNA, the CDR3 is TGCAGCGTTGAAGAGGGAGGTGACAGCGGGACTGAAGCTTTCTTT.

V usage is TRBV5-5 and J usage is TRBJ2-1; D might be TRBD2 (6 bases). The ends were cut back, 4 bases at V and 2 bases at J, with 16 bases in the middle. This CDR3 region has 16 residues. Germline V gene data show CDR1 as SGHKS and CDR2 as YYEKEE (reference sequence). CDR3 in amino acids: CASSQDGTGTYNEQFF. Here the CDR3 DNA reads TGTGCCAGCAGCCAAGATGGGACTGGGACCTACAATGAGCAGTTCTTC.

V is TRBV7-2 and J is TRBJ2-7; 10 bases map to TRBD2. V dropped 5 bases and J dropped 4; count of bases not matched to a gene: 8. CDR1 SGHTA and CDR2 FQGNSA come from the germline V gene. This CDR3 spans 15 amino acids. The CDR3 DNA is TGTGCCAGCAGCGAAAGACTAGCGGGCGGTTACGAGCAGTACTTC. Translating gives CASSERLAGGYEQYF.

This chain connects TRBV4-3 to TRBJ2-2, with D tentatively TRBD2 (5 bases). The germline V and J ends were trimmed by 2 bases and 2 bases, with 12 bases remaining between them. This CDR3 contains 16 residues. The V gene's germline CDR1 is LGHNA and CDR2 YSLEER. The CDR3 region is CASSQWKDSNTGELFF. DNA of the CDR3: TGCGCCAGCAGCCAATGGAAGGACTCTAACACCGGGGAGCTGTTTTTT.